Detailed here is one T cell receptor beta chain. This record belongs to a study of yellow fever vaccine responses in identical twins. Germline loops: CDR1 SNHLY, CDR2 FYNNEI. The CDR3 has 14 residues. The V gene end was trimmed by 4 bases and the J gene end by 5 bases; junction bases not matched to a gene: 7. MiXCR, run by TCRdb on the RT-PCR reads, gives a single entry per CDR3 protein. The table lists around 13,000 distinct CDR3 sequences, around 84% of them singletons. The TCR comes from a young woman who received the yellow fever vaccine. This chain links TRBV2 with TRBJ2-5; 7 positions agree with TRBD1. Sequenced here: T cells from blood (PBMCs), unsorted or a sorted subset (not recorded which), sampled before or after yellow fever vaccination (not recorded which). Here the CDR3 DNA reads TGTGCCAGCAGTGGGTCACCGACAGGGGAGACCCAGTACTTC. Protein product: CASSGSPTGETQYF.